This T cell receptor beta chain was identified in a study of technical replicates of blood from several donors. Libraries were prepared by immunoSEQ multiplex PCR; TCRdb keeps only in-frame clonotypes and omits some of them. The sample records tens of thousands of clones, about 88% being singletons. The ends were cut back, 1 base at V and 4 bases at J, with 9 bases in the middle. The CDR3 totals 14 residues. Germline V CDR1 and CDR2: SGDLS, YYNGEE. The receptor was isolated from a human donor in good health. Some clones in this sample may be carry-over from other donors' samples. The sample consisted of PBMCs. This sequence joins TRBV9 and TRBJ2-1, with D possibly being TRBD1 (6 bases). CDR3 sequence reads: CASSVLGGYNEQFF. The DNA of the CDR3 is TGTGCCAGCAGCGTATTAGGGGGATACAATGAGCAGTTCTTC.